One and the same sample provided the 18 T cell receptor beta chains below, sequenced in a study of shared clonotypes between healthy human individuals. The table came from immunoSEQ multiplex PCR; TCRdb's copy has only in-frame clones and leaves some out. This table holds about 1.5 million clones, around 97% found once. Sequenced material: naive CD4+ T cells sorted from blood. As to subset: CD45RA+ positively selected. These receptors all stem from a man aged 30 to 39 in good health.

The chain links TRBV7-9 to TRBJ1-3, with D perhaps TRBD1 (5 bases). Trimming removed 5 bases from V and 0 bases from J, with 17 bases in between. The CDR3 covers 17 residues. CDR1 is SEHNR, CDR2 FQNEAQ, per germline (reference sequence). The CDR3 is CASSATLRDLSGNTIYF. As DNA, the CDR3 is TGTGCCAGCAGCGCCACTCTCCGGGACCTCTCTGGAAACACCATATATTTT. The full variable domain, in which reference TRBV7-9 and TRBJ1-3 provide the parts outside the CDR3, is DTGVSQNPRHKITKRGQNVTFRCDPISEHNRLYWYRQTLGQGPEFLTYFQNEAQLEKSRLLSDRFSAERPKGSFSTLEIQRTEQGDSAMYLCASSATLRDLSGNTIYFGEGSWLTVV.

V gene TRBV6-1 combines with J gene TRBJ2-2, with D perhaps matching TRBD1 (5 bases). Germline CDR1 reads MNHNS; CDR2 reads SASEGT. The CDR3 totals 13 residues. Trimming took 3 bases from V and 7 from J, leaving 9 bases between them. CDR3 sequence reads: CASSDVGRGELFF. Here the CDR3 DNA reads TGTGCCAGCAGTGATGTGGGGCGCGGGGAGCTGTTTTTT.

In nucleotides, the CDR3 is TGTGCCAGCAGCTTCCGAACCGGGACAGGGCCAGATACGCAGTATTTT. It encodes CASSFRTGTGPDTQYF. The V call is TRBV7-9, the J call TRBJ2-3; 9 bases agree with TRBD1. Germline assignment: CDR1 SEHNR and CDR2 FQNEAQ (reference sequence). This CDR3 comprises 16 residues. After removal of 3 bases from V and 4 bases from J, the junction contained 8 bases not matched to a gene.

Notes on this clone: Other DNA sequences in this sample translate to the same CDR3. This CDR3 is CASSYSEGTYEQYF. CDR3 nucleotides: TGTGCCAGCAGTTACTCTGAAGGGACCTACGAGCAGTACTTC. The chain has TRBV6-5 and TRBJ2-7, with D unclear. V was pared by 0 bases and J by 2 bases, with 8 bases between. CDR3 length: 14 residues. CDR1 MNHEY and CDR2 SVGAGI come from the germline V gene.

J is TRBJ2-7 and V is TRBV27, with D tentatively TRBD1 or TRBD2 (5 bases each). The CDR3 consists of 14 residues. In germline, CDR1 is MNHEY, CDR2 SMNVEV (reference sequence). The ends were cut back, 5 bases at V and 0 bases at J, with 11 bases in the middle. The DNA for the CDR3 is TGTGCCAGCAGTACAGGACTCGGCTCCTACGAGCAGTACTTC. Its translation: CASSTGLGSYEQYF.

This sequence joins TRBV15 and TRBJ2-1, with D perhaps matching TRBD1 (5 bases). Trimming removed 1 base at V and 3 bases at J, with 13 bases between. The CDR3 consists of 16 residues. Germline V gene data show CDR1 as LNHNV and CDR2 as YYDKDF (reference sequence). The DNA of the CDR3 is TGTGCCACCAGCAGAGGTTCAGGGTTTGACTACAATGAGCAGTTCTTC. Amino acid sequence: CATSRGSGFDYNEQFF.

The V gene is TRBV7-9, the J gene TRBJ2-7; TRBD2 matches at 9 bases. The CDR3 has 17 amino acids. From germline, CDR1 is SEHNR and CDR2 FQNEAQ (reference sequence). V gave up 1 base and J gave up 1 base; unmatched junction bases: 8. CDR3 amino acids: CASSLGQTSGISYEQYF. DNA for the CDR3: TGTGCCAGCAGCTTAGGACAGACTAGCGGAATATCCTACGAGCAGTACTTC.

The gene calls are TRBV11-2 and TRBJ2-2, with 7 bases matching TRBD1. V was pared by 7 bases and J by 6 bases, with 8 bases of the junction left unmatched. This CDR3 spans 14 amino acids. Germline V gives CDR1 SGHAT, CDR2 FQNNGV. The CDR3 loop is CASKLDRIAGELFF. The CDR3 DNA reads TGTGCCAGCAAACTGGACAGGATAGCCGGGGAGCTGTTTTTT.

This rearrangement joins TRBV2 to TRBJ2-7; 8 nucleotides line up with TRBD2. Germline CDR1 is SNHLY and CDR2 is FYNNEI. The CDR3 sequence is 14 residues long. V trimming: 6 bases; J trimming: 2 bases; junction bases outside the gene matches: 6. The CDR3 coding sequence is TGTGCCAGCAGCGCGGGGGGACTTCCCTACGAGCAGTACTTC. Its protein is CASSAGGLPYEQYF.

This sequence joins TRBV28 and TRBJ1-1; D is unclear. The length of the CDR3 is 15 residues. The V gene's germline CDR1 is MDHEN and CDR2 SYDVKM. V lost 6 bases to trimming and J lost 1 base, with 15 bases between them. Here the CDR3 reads CASRPPRAANTEAFF. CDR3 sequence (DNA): TGTGCCAGCAGACCCCCCCGGGCAGCGAACACTGAAGCTTTCTTT.

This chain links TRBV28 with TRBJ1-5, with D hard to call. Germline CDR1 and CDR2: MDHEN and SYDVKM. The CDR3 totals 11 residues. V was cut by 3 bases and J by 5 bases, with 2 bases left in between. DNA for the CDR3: TGTGCCAGCAGTTTTTATCAGCCCCAGCATTTT. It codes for CASSFYQPQHF.

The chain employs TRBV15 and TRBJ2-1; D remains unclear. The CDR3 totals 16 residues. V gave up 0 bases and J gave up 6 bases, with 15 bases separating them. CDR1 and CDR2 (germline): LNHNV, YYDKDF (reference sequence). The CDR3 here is CATSRDRATLFNEQFF. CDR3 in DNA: TGTGCCACCAGCAGAGATCGGGCGACCCTGTTCAATGAGCAGTTCTTC. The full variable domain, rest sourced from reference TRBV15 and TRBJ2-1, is DAMVIQNPRYQVTQFGKPVTLSCSQTLNHNVMYWYQQKSSQAPKLLFHYYDKDFNNEADTPDNFQSRRPNTSFCFLDIRSPGLGDTAMYLCATSRDRATLFNEQFFGPGTRLTVL.

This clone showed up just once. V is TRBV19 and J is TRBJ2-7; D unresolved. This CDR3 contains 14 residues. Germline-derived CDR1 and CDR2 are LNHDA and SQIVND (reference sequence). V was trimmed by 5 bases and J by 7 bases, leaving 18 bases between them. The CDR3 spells CASSVRTHVREQYF. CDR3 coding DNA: TGTGCCAGTAGTGTACGGACCCACGTCAGGGAGCAGTACTTC.

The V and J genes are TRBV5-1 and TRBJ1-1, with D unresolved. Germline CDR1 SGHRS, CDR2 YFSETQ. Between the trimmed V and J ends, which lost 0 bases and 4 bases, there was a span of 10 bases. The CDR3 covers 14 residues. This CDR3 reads CASSLGRDGTEAFF. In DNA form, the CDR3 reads TGCGCCAGCAGCTTGGGAAGGGATGGCACTGAAGCTTTCTTT. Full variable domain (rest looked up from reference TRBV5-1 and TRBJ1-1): KAGVTQTPRYLIKTRGQQVTLSCSPISGHRSVSWYQQTPGQGLQFLFEYFSETQRNKGNFPGRFSGRQFSNSRSEMNVSTLELGDSALYLCASSLGRDGTEAFFGQGTRLTVV.

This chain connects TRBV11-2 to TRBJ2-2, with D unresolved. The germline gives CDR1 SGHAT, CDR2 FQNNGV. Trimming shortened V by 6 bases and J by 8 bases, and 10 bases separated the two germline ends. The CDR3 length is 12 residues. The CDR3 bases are TGTGCCAGCAGAAGGACCTCAGGGGAGCTGTTTTTT. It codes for CASRRTSGELFF.

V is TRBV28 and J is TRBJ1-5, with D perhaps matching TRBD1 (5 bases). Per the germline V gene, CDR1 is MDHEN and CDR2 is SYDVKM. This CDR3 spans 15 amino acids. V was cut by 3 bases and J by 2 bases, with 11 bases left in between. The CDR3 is CASSFQGEGNQPQHF. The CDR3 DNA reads TGTGCCAGCAGTTTTCAGGGCGAGGGCAATCAGCCCCAGCATTTT.

The CDR3 here is CAIREGIQGPEAFF. CDR3 in DNA: TGTGCCATCAGGGAGGGAATTCAGGGACCTGAAGCTTTCTTT. The chain joins TRBV10-3 to TRBJ1-1; TRBD1 might be the D (5 bases). The length of the CDR3 is 14 residues. Germline V gene sequence: CDR1 ENHRY, CDR2 SYGVKD. Trimming removed 6 bases at V and 6 bases at J, with 17 bases between.

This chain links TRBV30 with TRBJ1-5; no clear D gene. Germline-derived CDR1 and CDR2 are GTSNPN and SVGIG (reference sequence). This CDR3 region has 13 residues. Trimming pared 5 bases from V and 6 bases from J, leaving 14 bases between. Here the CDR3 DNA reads TGTGCCTGGGGCGTGTGGGGAATTCAGCCCCAGCATTTT. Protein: CAWGVWGIQPQHF.